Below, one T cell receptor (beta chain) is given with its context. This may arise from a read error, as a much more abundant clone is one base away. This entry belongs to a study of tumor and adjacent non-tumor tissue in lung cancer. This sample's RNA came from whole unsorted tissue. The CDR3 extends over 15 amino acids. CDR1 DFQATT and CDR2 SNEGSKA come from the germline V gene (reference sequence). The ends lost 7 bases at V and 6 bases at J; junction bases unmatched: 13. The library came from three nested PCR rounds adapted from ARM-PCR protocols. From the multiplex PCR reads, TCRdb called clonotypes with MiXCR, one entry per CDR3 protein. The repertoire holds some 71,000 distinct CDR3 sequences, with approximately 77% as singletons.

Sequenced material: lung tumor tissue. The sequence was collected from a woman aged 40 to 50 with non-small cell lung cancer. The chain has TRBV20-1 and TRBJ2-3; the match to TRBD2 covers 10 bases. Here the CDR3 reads CSEKDSGGTKDTQYF. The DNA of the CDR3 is TGCAGTGAAAAGGATAGCGGGGGGACGAAGGATACGCAGTATTTT.